Below, one TCR beta chain is given with its context. The target antigen is unknown. These data come from a study of a mutant IDH1 vaccine in newly diagnosed glioma. Study details: Vaccine dosing followed radiotherapy by 4-6 weeks, or accompanied temozolomide cycles. Treatment recipients were about 62% male and around 40% female, and their mean age was approximately 42 years.

Time point indicated: week 23, last vaccination. Each dose delivered 300 ug of mutant IDH1 20-mer peptide subcutaneously with imiquimod. Trimming took 3 bases from V and 5 from J, leaving 19 bases between them. The germline gives CDR1 SGHAT, CDR2 FQNNGV. CDR3 size: 16 residues. Assay used: immunoSEQ multiplex PCR; TCRdb lists only in-frame clones, some missing. The sample holds roughly 76,000 clones; roughly 85% are singletons and the top ten take over 2%. This rearrangement joins TRBV11-2 to TRBJ1-1; perhaps TRBD1 as D (5 bases). Sample: PBMCs, taken from a glioma patient whose treatment included an IDH1 peptide vaccine. This TCR was recovered from a man aged 25 to 45 with glioma. Some clones in this sample may be carry-over from other donors' samples. CDR3 sequence (DNA): TGTGCCAGCAGCTTGGGGCTAGTCGGGGGGATAACTGAAGCTTTCTTT. This encodes CASSLGLVGGITEAFF.